One and the same sample provided the 7 T cell receptor beta chains below, sequenced in a study of beta chain features in type 1 diabetes. Study conclusions and caveats: TCRB CDR3s from Type 1 diabetes patients were moderately but significantly shorter in all four CD4+ subsets.

Expressed TCRB transcripts were sequenced, since all the RNA that had been isolated was reverse transcribed. Sequencing used immunoSEQ multiplex PCR; TCRdb keeps in-frame clones, though not all of them. The data show hundreds of thousands of clones, with roughly 13% seen just once and less than 0.025% held by the top ten. These TCRs' antigens remain unknown. The sequencing input was naive CD4+ T cells from blood. Source of these receptors: a man younger than 35 with type 1 diabetes.

The genes are TRBV7-8 and TRBJ1-1, with D perhaps TRBD1 (6 bases). V lost 5 bases and J 6 bases, leaving 16 bases between the germline ends. Per germline, CDR1 SGHVS and CDR2 FQNEAQ. This CDR3 contains 14 residues. CDR3 sequence: CASSQTGGRAEAFF. In DNA form, the CDR3 reads TGTGCCAGCAGCCAAACGGGGGGCCGGGCTGAAGCTTTCTTT.

The V call is TRBV19, the J call TRBJ2-5; D call uncertain. This CDR3 is built from 14 residues. V shed 5 bases and J shed 5 bases, with 15 bases lying between them. Germline-derived CDR1 and CDR2 are LNHDA and SQIVND (reference sequence). CDR3 bases: TGTGCCAGTAGTCCCCGGGTAGCTCAGGAGACCCAGTACTTC. Its translation is CASSPRVAQETQYF.

This clone appeared a few times. This chain joins TRBV10-2 and TRBJ2-2, with D unclear. Germline values: CDR1 WSHSY, CDR2 SAAADI. Between the trimmed V and J ends, which lost 10 bases and 6 bases, there was a span of 6 bases. The CDR3 consists of 10 residues. CDR3 bases: TGCGCCACCGCATCCGGGGAGCTGTTTTTT. Its protein is CATASGELFF.

This clone came up a few times. The chain combines TRBV7-2 with TRBJ1-1, with a tentative D call TRBD1 (5 bases). The length of the CDR3 is 14 residues. Looked up from germline, CDR1 is SGHTA and CDR2 is FQGNSA. Between the trimmed V and J ends, which lost 2 bases and 0 bases, there was a span of 7 bases. The CDR3 nucleotides read TGTGCCAGCAGCTTATCAGGGCTGAACACTGAAGCTTTCTTT. Residues: CASSLSGLNTEAFF.

The V and J genes are TRBV18 and TRBJ1-1, with 7 bases that match TRBD1. Germline assignment: CDR1 KGHSH and CDR2 LQKENI. V was pared by 6 bases and J by 0 bases, with 10 bases of the junction left unmatched. The CDR3 loop spans 16 amino acids. The CDR3 DNA reads TGTGCCAGCTCGCTACAGGGGAGGGAGATGAACACTGAAGCTTTCTTT. It translates to CASSLQGREMNTEAFF.

This clone was recorded a few times. This sequence joins TRBV18 and TRBJ2-5; D uncertain. Germline V gene sequence: CDR1 KGHSH, CDR2 LQKENI. The CDR3 consists of 15 residues. V lost 6 bases and J lost 4, with 18 bases in between. CDR3: CASSFNSAGLETQYF. CDR3 sequence (DNA): TGTGCCAGCTCGTTCAACTCGGCCGGCCTAGAGACCCAGTACTTC.

Here the CDR3 reads CAWGPGKFVNNEQFF. CDR3 nucleotide sequence: TGTGCCTGGGGGCCGGGTAAATTTGTCAACAATGAGCAGTTCTTC. V gene TRBV30 combines with J gene TRBJ2-1; D uncertain. Trimming shortened V by 5 bases and J by 5 bases, and 19 bases separated the two germline ends. The CDR3 loop spans 15 amino acids. Germline CDR1 reads GTSNPN; CDR2 reads SVGIG (reference sequence).